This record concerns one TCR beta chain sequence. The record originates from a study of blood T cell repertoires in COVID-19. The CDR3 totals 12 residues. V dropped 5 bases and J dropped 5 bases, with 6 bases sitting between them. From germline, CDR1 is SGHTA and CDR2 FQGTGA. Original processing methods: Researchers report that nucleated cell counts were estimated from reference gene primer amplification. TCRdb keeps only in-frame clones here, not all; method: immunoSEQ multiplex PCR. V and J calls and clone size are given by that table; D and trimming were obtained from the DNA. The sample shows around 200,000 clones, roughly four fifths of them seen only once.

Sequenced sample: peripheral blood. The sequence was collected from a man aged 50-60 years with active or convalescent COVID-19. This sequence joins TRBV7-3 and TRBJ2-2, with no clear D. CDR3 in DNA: TGTGCCAGCAGCGCGACTACCGGGGAGCTGTTTTTT. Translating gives CASSATTGELFF.